This T cell receptor (beta chain) stems from a study of CD4 T cell repertoires in COVID-19. Overall study context: After approximately 10 days of IL-2 expansion, CFSE-low cells were relabeled and restimulated with other coronavirus spikes. Study-wide findings and caveats: Between about 6 and 28% of SARS-CoV-2 clonotypes also appeared in SARS-CoV and/or HKU1 spike cultures.

The protocol was immunoSEQ multiplex PCR, while the TCRdb copy is restricted to in-frame clones and leaves out a portion. The table has hundreds of clones, over 15% seen once. Antigen-reactive proliferating T cell lines came from CFSE-labeled cells given autologous monocytes and SARS-CoV-2 spike or nucleoprotein. Germline lookup yields CDR1 SGHTA and CDR2 FQGNSA. This CDR3 is 15 amino acids long. V shed 3 bases and J 5 bases; nucleotides not matched to a gene: 6. This clone is termed medium-sized. As yet, its antigen is unknown. This chain joins TRBV7-2 and TRBJ1-4; 7 bases fit TRBD1. The source is a human donor who had COVID-19. This specimen was circulating follicular helper CD4+ T cells, cultured in vitro, taken after recovery from COVID-19. The CDR3, as DNA: TGTGCCAGCAGCTTCCAGAGGGGGCTAAATGAAAAACTGTTTTTT. Translated: CASSFQRGLNEKLFF.